Following are 20 T cell receptor beta chains from one sample sequenced in a study of CD8 T cells in ankylosing spondylitis. Via MiXCR, TCRdb re-called the 5' RACE reads, giving one row per CDR3 protein. The table records around 890,000 distinct CDR3 sequences, around 11% of them present only once. Their antigens remain unidentified. Study-wide points: Seemingly characteristic of ankylosing spondylitis blood was a TCR beta motif consisting of eight highly homologous variants.

Sequencing was carried out using blood, either unsorted or a sorted T cell fraction (not recorded which). Every receptor here comes from a male donor with ankylosing spondylitis.

Note on this clonotype: This may arise from a read error, as a much more abundant clone is one base away. The chain's CDR3 is CSARDRKTGQRTKAFF. The CDR3 coding sequence is TGCAGTGCTAGAGACCGAAAGACAGGGCAGAGGACTAAAGCTTTCTTT. The chain couples TRBV20-1 to TRBJ1-1; 7 nucleotides line up with TRBD1. CDR1 DFQATT and CDR2 SNEGSKA come from the germline V gene (reference sequence). V lost 0 bases and J lost 9; bases outside the gene matches: 16. CDR3 length equals 16 residues.

This clonotype has just a few counts. The rearrangement links TRBV4-3 to TRBJ2-7; the D gene could be TRBD1 or TRBD2 (5 bases each). The V gene lost 0 bases and the J gene lost 0 bases, with 12 bases spanning the gap. The CDR3 runs to 16 residues. Per the germline V gene, CDR1 is LGHNA and CDR2 is YSLEER. The CDR3 DNA reads as TGCGCCAGCAGCCAAGAGGGACCTCCGAGCTCCTACGAGCAGTACTTC. Amino acids: CASSQEGPPSSYEQYF.

This clonotype turned up a few times. The chain carries TRBV10-2 and TRBJ1-5; tentative D call: TRBD1 (6 bases). Trimming stripped 7 bases from V and 2 bases from J, with 12 bases between. Germline values: CDR1 WSHSY, CDR2 SAAADI. This CDR3 contains 14 residues. The CDR3 spells CASTRGAGNQPQHF. The CDR3 nucleotides are TGCGCCAGCACGCGGGGGGCTGGCAATCAGCCCCAGCATTTT.

The rearrangement links TRBV20-1 to TRBJ1-3, with 11 bases that match TRBD1. From germline, CDR1 is DFQATT and CDR2 SNEGSKA (reference sequence). Trimming took 3 bases from V and 14 from J; bases not matched to a gene: 15. There are 15 residues in the CDR3. The CDR3 spells CSARDPGQGELFLYF. The CDR3 DNA follows: TGCAGTGCTAGGGACCCGGGACAGGGGGAACTATTCCTATATTTT.

V and J are TRBV20-1 and TRBJ2-5; 7 nucleotides agree with TRBD1. Trimming took 4 bases from V and 2 from J; bases not matched to a gene: 10. The CDR3 spans 15 residues. The germline CDR1 and CDR2 sequences are DFQATT and SNEGSKA (reference sequence). The CDR3 bases are TGCAGTGCTAACAACAGGGGTGGGGGTCAAGAGACCCAGTACTTC. This translates into CSANNRGGGQETQYF.

There are many counts of this clonotype. V and J are TRBV20-1 and TRBJ1-2; 7 bases are a match to TRBD1. Per germline, CDR1 DFQATT and CDR2 SNEGSKA (reference sequence). CDR3 length: 10 amino acids. V dropped 6 bases and J dropped 7; count of bases not matched to a gene: 2. The DNA for the CDR3 is TGCAGTGCGACAGGGTTTGGCTACACCTTC. It translates to CSATGFGYTF.

This clonotype was seen a handful of times. This sequence joins TRBV20-1 and TRBJ2-1; the D is unclear. Trimming left V 3 bases short and J 1 base short, with 16 bases between. Germline-derived CDR1 and CDR2 are DFQATT and SNEGSKA (reference sequence). The CDR3 contains 16 residues. The CDR3 region is CSASSPHSSSYNEQFF. CDR3 nucleotide sequence: TGCAGTGCTAGTTCCCCCCACTCCTCGTCCTACAATGAGCAGTTCTTC.

This clonotype has a handful of counts. This chain joins TRBV7-2 and TRBJ1-2; D is uncertain. V was pared by 4 bases and J by 2 bases, with 17 bases between. Germline loops: CDR1 SGHTA, CDR2 FQGNSA. The CDR3 consists of 16 residues. CDR3 DNA: TGTGCCAGCAGCTCAATCCTGGACTGGGAAAACTATGGCTACACCTTC. Translating gives CASSSILDWENYGYTF.

The rearrangement links TRBV20-1 to TRBJ2-2; tentatively, D is TRBD1 or TRBD2 (6 bases each). The CDR3 totals 14 residues. Trimming cost V 5 bases and J 1 base, with 11 bases left between them. Per the germline V gene, CDR1 is DFQATT and CDR2 is SNEGSKA (reference sequence). The CDR3: CSAAGHENTGELFF. The DNA of the CDR3 is TGCAGTGCTGCGGGACACGAGAACACCGGGGAGCTGTTTTTT.

This clonotype was observed at least ten times. This chain joins TRBV12-3 or TRBV12-4 and TRBJ2-2; no firm D call. The CDR3 is 13 residues long. V shed 4 bases and J shed 5 bases, with 8 bases lying between them. DNA of the CDR3: TGTGCCAGCAGTTCCCGGTGGACCGGGGAGCTGTTTTTT. Its protein product is CASSSRWTGELFF.

There are a few counts of this clonotype. The V gene is TRBV29-1, the J gene TRBJ2-4; TRBD1 matches 10 bases. V was pared by 7 bases and J by 8 bases, with 11 bases of the junction left unmatched. CDR1 and CDR2 (germline): SQVTM, ANQGSEA. The CDR3 is made up of 14 amino acids. The CDR3 is CSAKTGGEWDIQYF. The CDR3 DNA reads as TGCAGCGCTAAGACAGGGGGCGAATGGGACATTCAGTACTTC.

This clonotype was seen more than once but under ten times. The CDR3 loop reads CASSNLGQGDTDTQYF. DNA of the CDR3: TGTGCCAGCAGCAACCTGGGGCAGGGGGATACAGATACGCAGTATTTT. The chain has TRBV28 and TRBJ2-3; the match to TRBD1 covers 7 bases. Germline loops: CDR1 MDHEN, CDR2 SYDVKM. The trim removed 6 bases at V and 3 bases at J, leaving 12 bases unmatched. The CDR3 totals 16 residues. Drawing the rest from reference TRBV28 and TRBJ2-3, the complete variable domain is DVKVTQSSRYLVKRTGEKVFLECVQDMDHENMFWYRQDPGLGLRLIYFSYDVKMKEKGDIPEGYSVSREKKERFSLILESASTNQTSMYLCASSNLGQGDTDTQYFGPGTRLTVL.

The V and J genes are TRBV7-2 and TRBJ1-6; no reliable D call. CDR3 length: 12 residues. The germline gives CDR1 SGHTA, CDR2 FQGNSA. Trimming left V 1 base short and J 10 bases short, with 5 bases between. This CDR3 reads CASSLDVSPLHF. CDR3 sequence (DNA): TGTGCCAGCAGCTTAGATGTCTCACCCCTCCACTTT.

J is TRBJ2-3 and V is TRBV28, with D possibly called TRBD1 or TRBD2 (6 bases each). With 11 bases removed from V and 5 bases from J, the gap between germline ends came to 17 bases. The V gene's germline CDR1 is MDHEN and CDR2 SYDVKM. CDR3 length equals 13 residues. CDR3 nucleotides: TGTGCCGGGGGGAAGGGGGGTGGAGATACGCAGTATTTT. Translating it yields CAGGKGGGDTQYF. Filled out from reference TRBV28 and TRBJ2-3, the complete variable domain reads DVKVTQSSRYLVKRTGEKVFLECVQDMDHENMFWYRQDPGLGLRLIYFSYDVKMKEKGDIPEGYSVSREKKERFSLILESASTNQTSMYLCAGGKGGGDTQYFGPGTRLTVL.

This clonotype was seen more than once but under ten times. V gene TRBV20-1 combines with J gene TRBJ2-3; D may be TRBD2 (6 bases). This CDR3 comprises 15 residues. Germline V CDR1 and CDR2: DFQATT, SNEGSKA (reference sequence). V lost 4 bases and J lost 6, with 20 bases in between. The CDR3 region has the DNA TGCAGTGCTAACCCGGGACTCGGGTCCATCGATACGCAGTATTTT. It yields the protein CSANPGLGSIDTQYF.

This clonotype was recorded at least ten times. The chain recombines TRBV10-3 with TRBJ2-5; 7 bases are a match to TRBD1. CDR1 is ENHRY and CDR2 is SYGVKD in the germline V gene. This CDR3 spans 13 amino acids. The V and J ends lost 4 bases and 2 bases, in that order; junction bases with no gene match: 1. Here the CDR3 reads CAISGQGQETQYF. The CDR3 DNA follows: TGTGCCATCAGTGGACAGGGTCAAGAGACCCAGTACTTC.

This clonotype has a count of ten or more. The chain links TRBV6-2 or TRBV6-3 to TRBJ1-1, with D possibly TRBD1 on 5 matching bases. V lost 8 bases and J lost 4, with 17 bases in between. Germline CDR1 is MNHEY and CDR2 is SVGEGT. The CDR3 totals 14 residues. The chain's CDR3 is CASSLWGGGTEAFF. The CDR3, as DNA: TGTGCCAGCTCCCTATGGGGGGGAGGCACTGAAGCTTTCTTT.

The chain links TRBV4-2 to TRBJ1-4; tentatively, D is TRBD1 (5 bases). Germline CDR1 LGHNA, CDR2 YNFKEQ. V dropped 2 bases and J dropped 8 bases, with 18 bases sitting between them. CDR3 length: 16 amino acids. CDR3 residues: CASSQTAGQGREKLFF. The DNA for the CDR3 is TGTGCCAGCAGCCAAACAGCGGGGCAGGGCCGGGAAAAACTGTTTTTT.

A few counts support this clonotype. The rearrangement uses TRBV7-2 and TRBJ2-7; unclear D gene. Germline CDR1 SGHTA, CDR2 FQGNSA. CDR3 length: 13 residues. Trimming removed 2 bases at V and 8 bases at J, with 13 bases between. CDR3 bases: TGTGCCAGCAGCTTAAGTAATCCTACGAAGCAGTACTTC. As protein: CASSLSNPTKQYF.

V is TRBV29-1 and J is TRBJ2-3; D is perhaps TRBD2 (5 bases). Per germline, CDR1 SQVTM and CDR2 ANQGSEA. V lost 5 bases to trimming and J lost 6 bases, with 18 bases between them. This CDR3 has 14 residues. CDR3 sequence reads: CSVPAVLGGDTQYF. As DNA, the CDR3 is TGCAGCGTTCCCGCAGTTCTCGGCGGGGATACGCAGTATTTT.